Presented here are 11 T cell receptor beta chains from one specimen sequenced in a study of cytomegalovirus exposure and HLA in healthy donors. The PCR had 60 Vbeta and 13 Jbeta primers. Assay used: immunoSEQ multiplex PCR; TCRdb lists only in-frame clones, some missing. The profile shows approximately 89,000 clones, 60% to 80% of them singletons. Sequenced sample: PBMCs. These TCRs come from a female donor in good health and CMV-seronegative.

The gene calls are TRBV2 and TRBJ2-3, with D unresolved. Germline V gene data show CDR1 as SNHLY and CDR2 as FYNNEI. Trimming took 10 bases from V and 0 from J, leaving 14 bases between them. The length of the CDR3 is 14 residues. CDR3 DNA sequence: TGTGCCAACCGACTCTTCCTTAGCACAGATACGCAGTATTTT. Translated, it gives CANRLFLSTDTQYF.

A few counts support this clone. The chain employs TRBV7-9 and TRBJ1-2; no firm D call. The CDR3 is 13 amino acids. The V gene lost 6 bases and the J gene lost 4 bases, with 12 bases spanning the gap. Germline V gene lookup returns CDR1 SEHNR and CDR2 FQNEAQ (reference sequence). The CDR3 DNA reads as TGTGCCAGCAGTCCCACGGGGTCCTATGGCTACACCTTC. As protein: CASSPTGSYGYTF.

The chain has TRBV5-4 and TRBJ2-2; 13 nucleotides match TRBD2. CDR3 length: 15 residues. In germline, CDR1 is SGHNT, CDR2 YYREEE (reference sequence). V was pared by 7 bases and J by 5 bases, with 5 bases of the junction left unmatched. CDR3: CASQRLAGGTGELFF. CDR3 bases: TGTGCCAGCCAAAGACTAGCGGGGGGTACCGGGGAGCTGTTTTTT.

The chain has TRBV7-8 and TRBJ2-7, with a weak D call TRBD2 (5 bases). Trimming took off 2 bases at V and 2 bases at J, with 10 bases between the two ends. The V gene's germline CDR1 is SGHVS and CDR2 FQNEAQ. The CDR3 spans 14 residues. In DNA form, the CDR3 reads TGTGCCAGCAGCTTAACGGGGAGCACCTACGAGCAGTACTTC. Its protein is CASSLTGSTYEQYF.

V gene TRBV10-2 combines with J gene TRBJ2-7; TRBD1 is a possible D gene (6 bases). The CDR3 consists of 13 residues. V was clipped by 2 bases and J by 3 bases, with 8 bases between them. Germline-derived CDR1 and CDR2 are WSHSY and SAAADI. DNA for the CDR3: TGCGCCAGCAGTGAGCTAGGGGGCTACGAGCAGTACTTC. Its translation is CASSELGGYEQYF.

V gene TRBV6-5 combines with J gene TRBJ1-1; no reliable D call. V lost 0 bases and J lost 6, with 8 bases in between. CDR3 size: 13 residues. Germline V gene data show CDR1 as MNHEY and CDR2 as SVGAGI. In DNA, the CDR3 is TGTGCCAGCAGTTACTCGATCCGCGCTGAAGCTTTCTTT. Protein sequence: CASSYSIRAEAFF.

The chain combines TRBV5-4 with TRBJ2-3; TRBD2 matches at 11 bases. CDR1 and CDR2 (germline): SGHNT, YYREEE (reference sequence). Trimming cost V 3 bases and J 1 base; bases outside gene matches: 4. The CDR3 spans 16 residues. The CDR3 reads CASSSVTSGGTDTQYF. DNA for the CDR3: TGTGCCAGCAGCTCCGTGACTAGCGGGGGCACAGATACGCAGTATTTT.

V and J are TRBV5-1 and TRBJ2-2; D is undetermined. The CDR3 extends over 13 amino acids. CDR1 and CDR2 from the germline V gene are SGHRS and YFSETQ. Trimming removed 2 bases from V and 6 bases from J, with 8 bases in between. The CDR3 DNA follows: TGCGCCAGCAGCTTCTTCGAGGCCGGGGAGCTGTTTTTT. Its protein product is CASSFFEAGELFF.

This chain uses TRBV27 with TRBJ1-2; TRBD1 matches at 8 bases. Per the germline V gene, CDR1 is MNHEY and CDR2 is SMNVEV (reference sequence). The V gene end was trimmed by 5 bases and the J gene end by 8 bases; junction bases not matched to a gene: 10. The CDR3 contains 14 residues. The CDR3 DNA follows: TGTGCCAGCAGTACAGGAACAGGGGGACAAGGCTACACCTTC. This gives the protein CASSTGTGGQGYTF.

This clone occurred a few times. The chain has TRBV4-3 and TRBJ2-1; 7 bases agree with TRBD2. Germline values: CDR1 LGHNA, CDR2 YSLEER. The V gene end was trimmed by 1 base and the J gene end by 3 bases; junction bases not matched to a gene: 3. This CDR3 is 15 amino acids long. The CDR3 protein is CASSQVLADYNEQFF. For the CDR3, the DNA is TGCGCCAGCAGCCAAGTCCTAGCGGACTACAATGAGCAGTTCTTC.

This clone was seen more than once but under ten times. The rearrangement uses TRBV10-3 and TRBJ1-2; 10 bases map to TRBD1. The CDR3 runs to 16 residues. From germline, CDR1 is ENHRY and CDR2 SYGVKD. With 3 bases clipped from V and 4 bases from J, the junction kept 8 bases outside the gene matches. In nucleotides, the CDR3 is TGTGCCATCAGTGACCCCCGGGACAGGGGTGGCTATGGCTACACCTTC. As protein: CAISDPRDRGGYGYTF.